This T cell receptor beta chain was sequenced for a study of shared clonotypes between healthy human individuals. The V gene lost 8 bases and the J gene lost 8 bases, with 6 bases spanning the gap. The CDR3 is made up of 8 amino acids. Germline assignment: CDR1 DFQATT and CDR2 SNEGSKA (reference sequence). Findings and caveats of the study: Across subsets, estimated richness was generally greater for naive than for memory populations. Only a few donors were included, so the genetic and exposure-history diversity represented was limited. Naive CD4 clonotype sharing across several donors was 5% to 6%.

On this clone: What it binds is not known.

The method was immunoSEQ multiplex PCR; TCRdb's version includes in-frame clones alone and lacks a portion of them. In the table there are 2 million to 2.5 million clones, approximately 95% of which are singletons. The chain couples TRBV20-1 to TRBJ1-2; D unclear. The receptor comes from a man aged 18 to 29 in good health. The sample was naive CD4+ T cells sorted from blood. Subset denoted: CD45RA+ positively selected. CDR3 bases: TGCAGTTCTGACGGCTACACCTTC. Translated: CSSDGYTF.